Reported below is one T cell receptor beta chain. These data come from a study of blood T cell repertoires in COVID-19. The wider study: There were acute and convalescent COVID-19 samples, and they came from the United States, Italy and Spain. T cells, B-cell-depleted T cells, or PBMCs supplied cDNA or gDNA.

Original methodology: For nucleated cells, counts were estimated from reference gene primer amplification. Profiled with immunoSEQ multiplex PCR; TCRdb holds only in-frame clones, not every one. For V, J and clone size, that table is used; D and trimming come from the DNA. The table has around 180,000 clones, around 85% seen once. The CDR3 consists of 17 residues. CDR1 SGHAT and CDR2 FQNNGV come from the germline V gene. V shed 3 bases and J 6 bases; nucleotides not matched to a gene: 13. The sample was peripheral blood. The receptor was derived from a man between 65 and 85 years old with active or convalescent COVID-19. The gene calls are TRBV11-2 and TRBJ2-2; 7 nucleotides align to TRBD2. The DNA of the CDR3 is TGTGCCAGCAGCTTCCCCCGTGGGGGGGAGTGGGCCGGGGAGCTGTTTTTT. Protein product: CASSFPRGGEWAGELFF.